The 13 T cell receptor beta chains in this list originate from one sample, sequenced in a study of cytomegalovirus exposure and HLA in healthy donors. TCRdb keeps only in-frame clones here, not all; method: immunoSEQ multiplex PCR. The sample lists around 200,000 clones; roughly 80% were seen once. Sequencing was carried out using PBMCs. The origin of the receptors is a young woman in good health and CMV-seropositive.

The CDR3 bases are TGTGCCACCAGCAGAGAGGGACAGGGGATTCAGCCCCAGCATTTT. Its translation: CATSREGQGIQPQHF. This chain links TRBV15 with TRBJ1-5; 10 bases map to TRBD1. Germline loops: CDR1 LNHNV, CDR2 YYDKDF (reference sequence). Trimming cost V 0 bases and J 6 bases; bases outside gene matches: 2. The CDR3 spans 15 residues.

This chain uses TRBV2 with TRBJ2-2, with D possibly being TRBD2 (7 bases). Trimming left V 4 bases short and J 4 bases short, with 13 bases between. Germline assignment: CDR1 SNHLY and CDR2 FYNNEI. The CDR3 runs 15 residues. CDR3 nucleotides: TGTGCCAGCAGTGGGGCGGGGGCAGGCACCGGGGAGCTGTTTTTT. Protein sequence: CASSGAGAGTGELFF.

The chain recombines TRBV14 with TRBJ2-1; the D gene is possibly TRBD2 (6 bases). Trimming took 2 bases from V and 0 from J, leaving 8 bases between them. The CDR3 sequence is 15 residues long. In germline, CDR1 is SGHDN, CDR2 FVKESK. CDR3 in DNA: TGTGCCAGCAGCCAATACGGGGGCTCCTACAATGAGCAGTTCTTC. Protein: CASSQYGGSYNEQFF.

The chain carries TRBV6-1 and TRBJ2-7, with a possible D match to TRBD2 (6 bases). The CDR3 is 15 amino acids. Between the trimmed V and J ends, which lost 3 bases and 2 bases, there was a span of 14 bases. Germline values: CDR1 MNHNS, CDR2 SASEGT. The CDR3 nucleotides are TGTGCCAGCAGTGACCCCGTTCGGGGGACCTACGAGCAGTACTTC. Translation: CASSDPVRGTYEQYF.

The chain recombines TRBV6-5 with TRBJ1-2; 8 nucleotides agree with TRBD1. The CDR3 length is 14 residues. Per germline, CDR1 MNHEY and CDR2 SVGAGI. The J segment lost 7 bases and the V segment lost 4 bases, leaving 8 bases of the junction unmatched. In nucleotides, the CDR3 is TGTGCCAGCAGTTCCCCGACAGGGGCGGGTGGCTACACCTTC. Its translation: CASSSPTGAGGYTF.

The gene calls are TRBV7-2 and TRBJ2-7; the D gene is possibly TRBD1 (5 bases). CDR1 and CDR2 (germline): SGHTA, FQGNSA. CDR3 length: 14 residues. Trimming stripped 7 bases from V and 2 bases from J, with 15 bases between. The CDR3 region has the DNA TGTGCCAGCAACCCTACAGGTGGGACCTACGAGCAGTACTTC. Amino acid sequence: CASNPTGGTYEQYF. The full variable domain, rest sourced from reference TRBV7-2 and TRBJ2-7, is GAGVSQSPSNKVTEKGKDVELRCDPISGHTALYWYRQSLGQGLEFLIYFQGNSAPDKSGLPSDRFSAERTGGSVSTLTIQRTQQEDSAVYLCASNPTGGTYEQYFGPGTRLTVT.

V gene TRBV4-2 combines with J gene TRBJ1-3; D is undetermined. Germline V lookup: CDR1 LGHNA, CDR2 YNFKEQ. The CDR3 consists of 17 residues. The V end lost 4 bases, the J end lost 0 bases, and 16 bases lay between the germline ends. CDR3 loop: CASSRSEQPSSGNTIYF. The CDR3 nucleotides are TGTGCCAGCAGCCGCTCAGAACAGCCGTCCTCTGGAAACACCATATATTTT.

The chain carries TRBV15 and TRBJ2-1; 11 bases match TRBD2. Germline CDR1 LNHNV, CDR2 YYDKDF (reference sequence). Losses at the gene ends were 6 bases for V and 5 bases for J; bases not matched to a gene: 12. This CDR3 comprises 17 residues. CDR3 region: CATRDPNSGGAHNEQFF. In DNA, the CDR3 is TGTGCCACCAGAGACCCGAATAGCGGGGGGGCCCACAATGAGCAGTTCTTC.

V gene TRBV7-8 combines with J gene TRBJ2-5; D is possibly TRBD1 (6 bases). The germline V gene encodes CDR1 SGHVS and CDR2 FQNEAQ. The CDR3 runs 16 residues. V was shortened by 1 base and J by 5 bases, with 17 bases between the two germline ends. The CDR3 sequence: CASSLVVGTGRETQYF. Here the CDR3 DNA reads TGTGCCAGCAGCTTAGTCGTCGGCACAGGGCGGGAGACCCAGTACTTC.

V gene TRBV14 combines with J gene TRBJ1-3; TRBD1 is a possible D gene (5 bases). V lost 4 bases, J lost 0 bases, and 13 bases lay in between. Germline values: CDR1 SGHDN, CDR2 FVKESK. CDR3 length: 16 residues. CDR3 protein: CASSPLGANSGNTIYF. The CDR3 DNA is TGTGCCAGCAGCCCCCTTGGGGCCAACTCTGGAAACACCATATATTTT.

A single count supports this clone. The gene calls are TRBV7-9 and TRBJ1-2; 8 nucleotides line up with TRBD1. The CDR3 has 14 residues. Germline V CDR1 and CDR2: SEHNR, FQNEAQ (reference sequence). Unmatched junction bases numbered 3, after V lost 1 base and J lost 5 bases. The DNA for the CDR3 is TGTGCCAGCAGCTTAGTACGGACAGGGTATGGCTACACCTTC. It codes for CASSLVRTGYGYTF. Supplemented by reference TRBV7-9 and TRBJ1-2, the full variable domain reads DTGVSQNPRHKITKRGQNVTFRCDPISEHNRLYWYRQTLGQGPEFLTYFQNEAQLEKSRLLSDRFSAERPKGSFSTLEIQRTEQGDSAMYLCASSLVRTGYGYTFGSGTRLTVV.

The chain has TRBV11-2 and TRBJ1-6, with a weak D call TRBD1 (5 bases). The CDR3 contains 16 residues. V was clipped by 4 bases and J by 14 bases, with 24 bases between them. Germline-derived CDR1 and CDR2 are SGHAT and FQNNGV. The CDR3 spells CASSSRQTPKGITLHF. Here the CDR3 DNA reads TGTGCCAGCAGCTCGAGACAGACCCCTAAAGGTATTACCCTCCACTTT.

The chain recombines TRBV10-2 with TRBJ2-2, with D tentatively TRBD2 (5 bases). The CDR3 sequence is 15 residues long. Germline lookup yields CDR1 WSHSY and CDR2 SAAADI. V was cut by 5 bases and J by 5 bases, with 15 bases left in between. Written as DNA, the CDR3 is TGCGCCAGCAGTCCGGATTACGGGGAGACCGGGGAGCTGTTTTTT. Amino acids: CASSPDYGETGELFF.